This T cell receptor (beta chain) was profiled in a study of shared clonotypes between healthy human individuals. V lost 3 bases to trimming and J lost 5 bases; unmatched junction nucleotides: 5. The CDR3 has 15 residues. Germline CDR1 MNHEY, CDR2 SMNVEV (reference sequence). Repertoires were generated with immunoSEQ multiplex PCR, while TCRdb's copy carries only in-frame clones and drops some. The table has about 680,000 clones, about 92% seen once; the top ten hold approximately 22%. CD8 cells classed as naive were CD45RO-negative and positively selected for CCR7, excluding terminally differentiated effector memory CD45RA+ cells.

This rearrangement joins TRBV27 to TRBJ2-1, with TRBD1 matching 9 bases. Sequenced sample: naive CD8+ T cells sorted from blood. This TCR derives from a man in his thirties or forties in good health. The CDR3 nucleotides are TGTGCCAGCAGTTTGCACCGGGACAGGGACAATGAGCAGTTCTTC. It codes for CASSLHRDRDNEQFF.